The 31 T cell receptor beta chains below all came from one sample that was sequenced in a study of blood T cell repertoires in COVID-19. Profiling relied on immunoSEQ multiplex PCR, and the TCRdb table lists in-frame clones only, not all of them. The sample includes about 190,000 clones, 65% to 85% of them seen just once. Sequencing was performed on PBMCs or T cells enriched from blood (not recorded which). These receptors all come from a woman aged 25-40 years who had recovered from COVID-19.

J is TRBJ1-2 and V is TRBV29-1; the D gene is possibly TRBD1 (6 bases). Germline V lookup: CDR1 SQVTM, CDR2 ANQGSEA. The V gene lost 7 bases and the J gene lost 1 base, with 13 bases spanning the gap. This CDR3 is built from 13 residues. The CDR3 is CSAPTGSNYGYTF. The CDR3 DNA reads TGCAGCGCCCCGACAGGCAGTAACTATGGCTACACCTTC.

This chain joins TRBV6-1 and TRBJ1-5; 10 positions match TRBD1. J gave up 7 bases and V 6 bases, and 9 bases lay outside the gene matches. CDR3 length: 15 amino acids. Germline assignment: CDR1 MNHNS and CDR2 SASEGT. CDR3 sequence reads: CASSVTGGAGQPQHF. CDR3 nucleotide sequence: TGTGCCAGCAGCGTGACAGGGGGCGCCGGACAGCCCCAGCATTTT.

The V call is TRBV2, the J call TRBJ2-7; D unresolved. Looked up from germline, CDR1 is SNHLY and CDR2 is FYNNEI. The V end was cut by 4 bases, the J end by 7 bases, with 11 bases between. CDR3 length: 12 amino acids. CDR3 sequence reads: CASSGGVLEQYF. The CDR3 DNA reads as TGTGCCAGCAGTGGAGGTGTCTTAGAGCAGTACTTC. The full variable domain, rest sourced from reference TRBV2 and TRBJ2-7, is EPEVTQTPSHQVTQMGQEVILRCVPISNHLYFYWYRQILGQKVEFLVSFYNNEISEKSEIFDDQFSVERPDGSNFTLKIRSTKLEDSAMYFCASSGGVLEQYFGPGTRLTVT.

This chain joins TRBV10-3 and TRBJ1-1; TRBD1 might be the D (6 bases). CDR3 length equals 16 residues. CDR1 ENHRY and CDR2 SYGVKD come from the germline V gene. V was trimmed by 5 bases and J by 2 bases, leaving 18 bases between them. The CDR3 is CAISSNRVRVNTEAFF. CDR3 nucleotide sequence: TGTGCCATCAGTTCTAACAGGGTTCGGGTAAACACTGAAGCTTTCTTT.

V and J are TRBV3-1 (or the pseudogene TRBV3-2) and TRBJ2-1, with TRBD2 identical over 9 bases. The length of the CDR3 is 17 residues. The germline gives CDR1 LGHDT, CDR2 YNNKEL (reference sequence). After removal of 3 bases from V and 6 bases from J, the junction contained 12 bases not matched to a gene. The CDR3 loop is CASSQPSLRGGSNEQFF. The CDR3, as DNA: TGTGCCAGCAGCCAGCCTTCCCTGCGGGGGGGGAGCAATGAGCAGTTCTTC.

The V gene is TRBV27, the J gene TRBJ1-5; 12 bases fit TRBD1. This CDR3 region has 20 residues. CDR1 and CDR2 (germline): MNHEY, SMNVEV (reference sequence). With V trimmed by 2 bases and J by 0 bases, 11 bases remained unmatched. The CDR3 DNA reads TGTGCCAGCAGTTTACTGGGACAGGGGGCCGGGTTGAATAGCAATCAGCCCCAGCATTTT. Translated, it gives CASSLLGQGAGLNSNQPQHF.

This clone has just a few counts. The rearrangement uses TRBV14 and TRBJ1-1; D is uncertain. Trimming shortened V by 1 base and J by 5 bases, and 8 bases separated the two germline ends. The CDR3 runs to 13 residues. Germline V gene data show CDR1 as SGHDN and CDR2 as FVKESK. The CDR3, as DNA: TGTGCCAGCAGCCAAGGACTAGGGACTGAAGCTTTCTTT. Protein sequence: CASSQGLGTEAFF.

The chain joins TRBV7-2 to TRBJ2-1; 11 bases map to TRBD1. Germline trimming cut 4 bases from V and 4 bases from J; bases unmatched to any gene: 6. The germline CDR1 and CDR2 sequences are SGHTA and FQGNSA. This CDR3 spans 16 amino acids. CDR3 residues: CASSSRTGGAYNEQFF. The CDR3, as DNA: TGTGCCAGCAGCTCCCGGACAGGGGGCGCTTACAATGAGCAGTTCTTC.

This chain connects TRBV7-3 to TRBJ2-3; 14 bases align to TRBD2. The CDR3 consists of 17 residues. J was trimmed by 4 bases and V by 2 bases; bases with no gene match: 5. Looked up from germline, CDR1 is SGHTA and CDR2 is FQGTGA. CDR3 bases: TGTGCCAGCAGCTTAGCCGGGACTAGCGGGAGTGCAGATACGCAGTATTTT. The encoded protein is CASSLAGTSGSADTQYF.

The genes are TRBV7-9 and TRBJ2-5, with 8 nucleotides matching TRBD1. CDR3 length: 15 amino acids. Losses at the gene ends were 6 bases for V and 0 bases for J; bases not matched to a gene: 6. Germline V lookup: CDR1 SEHNR, CDR2 FQNEAQ (reference sequence). This CDR3 is CASSLTGGNQETQYF. CDR3 in DNA: TGTGCCAGCAGTTTAACAGGGGGGAACCAAGAGACCCAGTACTTC.

The J gene is TRBJ2-7, the V gene TRBV24-1; TRBD2 agrees at 12 bases. The CDR3 extends over 17 amino acids. Germline CDR1 and CDR2: KGHDR and SFDVKD. The J segment lost 3 bases and the V segment lost 4 bases, leaving 9 bases of the junction unmatched. CDR3 DNA: TGTGCCACCAGTGACACGACTAGCGGGAGCCTCCACTACGAGCAGTACTTC. Translated, it gives CATSDTTSGSLHYEQYF.

The rearrangement uses TRBV27 and TRBJ2-3; TRBD2 matches 10 bases. The CDR3 contains 15 residues. Unmatched junction bases numbered 13, after V lost 9 bases and J lost 7 bases. CDR1 is MNHEY, CDR2 SMNVEV, per germline (reference sequence). Here the CDR3 DNA reads TGTGCCAGTATCCCTGGGCTAGCGGGAGTACATACGCAGTATTTT. Amino acids: CASIPGLAGVHTQYF.

The chain uses TRBV18 and TRBJ2-2; D possibly corresponds to TRBD2 (5 bases). Trimming pared 3 bases from V and 3 bases from J, leaving 14 bases between. The CDR3 has 16 amino acids. Germline assignment: CDR1 KGHSH and CDR2 LQKENI. DNA for the CDR3: TGTGCCAGCTCACCGGGCGGGTCTGGCTACACCGGGGAGCTGTTTTTT. Encoded protein: CASSPGGSGYTGELFF.

The rearrangement uses TRBV28 and TRBJ1-2; 9 bases match TRBD1. The CDR3 has 16 residues. After removal of 6 bases from V and 6 bases from J, the junction contained 14 bases not matched to a gene. The germline CDR1 and CDR2 sequences are MDHEN and SYDVKM. CDR3 sequence: CASSLIQGAHSDGYTF. DNA for the CDR3: TGTGCCAGCAGCCTGATACAGGGGGCGCACAGTGATGGCTACACCTTC.

The CDR3 DNA follows: TGTGCCAGCAGCCAAGAGCCTAGCGGGAGCGTCGGGGAGCTGTTTTTT. Its protein product is CASSQEPSGSVGELFF. The J gene is TRBJ2-2, the V gene TRBV4-2; TRBD2 matches 10 bases. The CDR3 length is 16 residues. Unmatched junction bases numbered 5, after V lost 0 bases and J lost 7 bases. The germline V gene encodes CDR1 LGHNA and CDR2 YNFKEQ.

The chain recombines TRBV6-5 with TRBJ1-6; no clear D. This CDR3 contains 15 residues. The V end lost 5 bases, the J end lost 1 base, and 9 bases lay between the germline ends. The germline CDR1 and CDR2 sequences are MNHEY and SVGAGI. The CDR3 DNA reads as TGTGCCAGCAGTCGGGTGGGTTCCTATAATTCACCCCTCCACTTT. It is translated as CASSRVGSYNSPLHF.

J is TRBJ1-3 and V is TRBV9, with a tentative D call TRBD1 (6 bases). Per germline, CDR1 SGDLS and CDR2 YYNGEE. Deletions cut 2 bases from V and 0 bases from J, with 12 bases between. This CDR3 region has 16 residues. The CDR3 loop reads CASSVFGGLSGNTIYF. CDR3 bases: TGTGCCAGCAGCGTTTTTGGGGGCCTCTCTGGAAACACCATATATTTT.

This clone has a handful of counts. The V call is TRBV28, the J call TRBJ2-1; D unclear. The ends were cut back, 5 bases at V and 4 bases at J, with 6 bases in the middle. CDR1 and CDR2 from the germline V gene are MDHEN and SYDVKM. The CDR3 is made up of 12 amino acids. CDR3 sequence: CASSSPYNEQFF. The CDR3 region has the DNA TGTGCCAGCAGTAGCCCTTACAATGAGCAGTTCTTC.

This chain links TRBV29-1 with TRBJ1-2; the D is unclear. The CDR3 length is 13 residues. The germline V gene encodes CDR1 SQVTM and CDR2 ANQGSEA. V lost 3 bases, J lost 3 bases, and 11 bases lay in between. CDR3 DNA: TGCAGCGTTGAGTTGGAGGTCGACTATGGCTACACCTTC. This codes for CSVELEVDYGYTF.

This chain uses TRBV19 with TRBJ1-4; tentative D call: TRBD1 (6 bases). V was shortened by 5 bases and J by 4 bases, with 14 bases between the two germline ends. The germline V gene has CDR1 LNHDA and CDR2 SQIVND (reference sequence). The CDR3 totals 15 residues. Here the CDR3 DNA reads TGTGCCAGTAGTGTGCTGTCGGGACATAATGAAAAACTGTTTTTT. This translates into CASSVLSGHNEKLFF.

V is TRBV7-9 and J is TRBJ1-1; no reliable D call. The V gene's germline CDR1 is SEHNR and CDR2 FQNEAQ (reference sequence). Trimming shortened V by 1 base and J by 4 bases, and 13 bases separated the two germline ends. This CDR3 comprises 15 residues. Here the CDR3 reads CASSLVAVVVTEAFF. DNA for the CDR3: TGTGCCAGCAGCTTAGTGGCAGTTGTTGTCACTGAAGCTTTCTTT.

The table lists this clone with a count of one. This chain joins TRBV18 and TRBJ1-5, with TRBD1 matching over 7 bases. The germline V gene has CDR1 KGHSH and CDR2 LQKENI. CDR3 size: 14 residues. Trimming cost V 5 bases and J 0 bases; bases outside gene matches: 1. This CDR3 reads CASSTGVSNQPQHF. For the CDR3, the DNA is TGTGCCAGCTCAACAGGGGTTAGCAATCAGCCCCAGCATTTT. The entire variable domain, with the rest obtained from reference TRBV18 and TRBJ1-5, is as follows: NAGVMQNPRHLVRRRGQEARLRCSPMKGHSHVYWYRQLPEEGLKFMVYLQKENIIDESGMPKERFSAEFPKEGPSILRIQQVVRGDSAAYFCASSTGVSNQPQHFGDGTRLSIL.

The gene calls are TRBV6-5 and TRBJ2-2, with TRBD2 as a possible D gene (6 bases). CDR3 length equals 14 residues. Germline V lookup: CDR1 MNHEY, CDR2 SVGAGI. Trimming took off 6 bases at V and 4 bases at J, with 12 bases between the two ends. The CDR3 DNA reads TGTGCCAGCAGCGCCCTCGGGGGCACCGGGGAGCTGTTTTTT. It is translated as CASSALGGTGELFF.

The V and J genes are TRBV29-1 and TRBJ1-1; 9 bases line up with TRBD1. This CDR3 has 15 amino acids. CDR1 is SQVTM, CDR2 ANQGSEA, per germline. The V segment lost 3 bases and the J segment 5 bases; nucleotides outside the gene matches: 10. The CDR3 region is CSVDALDRGGTEAFF. The CDR3 nucleotides read TGCAGCGTTGACGCTTTGGACAGGGGTGGAACTGAAGCTTTCTTT. Full variable domain (missing parts from reference TRBV29-1 and TRBJ1-1): SAVISQKPSRDICQRGTSLTIQCQVDSQVTMMFWYRQQPGQSLTLIATANQGSEATYESGFVIDKFPISRPNLTFSTLTVSNMSPEDSSIYLCSVDALDRGGTEAFFGQGTRLTVV.

The chain combines TRBV27 with TRBJ2-2; 9 bases line up with TRBD2. Germline CDR1 reads MNHEY; CDR2 reads SMNVEV (reference sequence). This CDR3 is built from 16 residues. V dropped 8 bases and J dropped 4; count of bases not matched to a gene: 11. The CDR3 nucleotides are TGTGCCAGCGCGAACCTAGCGGGATCGGGCACCGGGGAGCTGTTTTTT. Translated: CASANLAGSGTGELFF.

The rearrangement links TRBV19 to TRBJ1-5; TRBD1 aligns across 8 bases. Germline loops: CDR1 LNHDA, CDR2 SQIVND (reference sequence). The CDR3 has 14 residues. V dropped 6 bases and J dropped 3; count of bases not matched to a gene: 4. The CDR3 spells CASSWTGNNQPQHF. The CDR3 coding sequence is TGTGCCAGTAGCTGGACAGGGAACAATCAGCCCCAGCATTTT.

The chain employs TRBV19 and TRBJ1-4, with 7 bases identical to TRBD1. V trimming: 8 bases; J trimming: 0 bases; junction bases outside the gene matches: 6. Germline V gene data show CDR1 as LNHDA and CDR2 as SQIVND (reference sequence). This CDR3 region has 15 residues. CDR3 sequence (DNA): TGTGCCAGTCGTGAACAGGGGTCAACTAATGAAAAACTGTTTTTT. Residues: CASREQGSTNEKLFF.

The V gene is TRBV2, the J gene TRBJ1-4, with D possibly matching TRBD1 (5 bases). The CDR3 loop spans 13 amino acids. Per the germline V gene, CDR1 is SNHLY and CDR2 is FYNNEI. Trimming removed 8 bases from V and 6 bases from J, with 13 bases in between. As DNA, the CDR3 is TGTGCCAGCCGGTCGCGGGGGGATGAAAAACTGTTTTTT. It yields the protein CASRSRGDEKLFF.

V and J are TRBV9 and TRBJ2-5, with a weak D call TRBD2 (6 bases). Trimming removed 4 bases at V and 5 bases at J, with 24 bases between. The germline V gene encodes CDR1 SGDLS and CDR2 YYNGEE. The CDR3 contains 17 residues. DNA of the CDR3: TGTGCCAGCAGCACCGGAATCCAACGGGACTCCTGGGAGACCCAGTACTTC. Residues: CASSTGIQRDSWETQYF. Supplemented by reference TRBV9 and TRBJ2-5, the full variable domain reads DSGVTQTPKHLITATGQRVTLRCSPRSGDLSVYWYQQSLDQGLQFLIQYYNGEERAKGNILERFSAQQFPDLHSELNLSSLELGDSALYFCASSTGIQRDSWETQYFGPGTRLLVL.

The chain joins TRBV6-1 to TRBJ1-5; D is perhaps TRBD1 (5 bases). Germline V lookup: CDR1 MNHNS, CDR2 SASEGT. Between the trimmed V and J ends, which lost 0 bases and 7 bases, there was a span of 16 bases. The CDR3 runs 16 residues. CDR3 nucleotide sequence: TGTGCCAGCAGTGAAGCCGGGGGGGTCGCCAACCAGCCCCAGCATTTT. Translated: CASSEAGGVANQPQHF.

The CDR3 is CASNAGTGFGTGELFF. Written as DNA, the CDR3 is TGCGCCAGCAATGCCGGGACAGGGTTTGGCACCGGGGAGCTGTTTTTT. This rearrangement joins TRBV5-1 to TRBJ2-2, with 9 bases identical to TRBD1. The V and J ends lost 6 bases and 4 bases, in that order; junction bases with no gene match: 10. CDR3 length: 16 residues. Germline V gives CDR1 SGHRS, CDR2 YFSETQ. The complete variable domain, with remaining parts taken from reference TRBV5-1 and TRBJ2-2, reads KAGVTQTPRYLIKTRGQQVTLSCSPISGHRSVSWYQQTPGQGLQFLFEYFSETQRNKGNFPGRFSGRQFSNSRSEMNVSTLELGDSALYLCASNAGTGFGTGELFFGEGSRLTVL.